Shown below are 6 T cell receptor beta chains from a single sample sequenced in a study of cytomegalovirus exposure and HLA in healthy donors. Method: immunoSEQ multiplex PCR; TCRdb's copy keeps in-frame clones and lacks some. There are about 130,000 clones in the sample; approximately 92% occur only once, and 1% to 1.5% lies in the top ten. Sequencing was carried out using PBMCs. The receptor set was obtained from a woman aged 18-29 years in good health and CMV-seronegative.

The gene calls are TRBV19 and TRBJ1-1, with a possible D match to TRBD1 (5 bases). Germline loops: CDR1 LNHDA, CDR2 SQIVND (reference sequence). The CDR3 consists of 15 residues. With 8 bases removed from V and 11 bases from J, the gap between germline ends came to 27 bases. CDR3 sequence: CASFYLGGTPGGAFF. CDR3 DNA sequence: TGTGCCAGTTTTTACCTTGGGGGGACCCCCGGGGGGGCTTTCTTT.

V gene TRBV12-5 combines with J gene TRBJ1-3; unclear D gene. Germline CDR1 and CDR2: LGHNT and FRNRAP. The CDR3 has 18 residues. The V and J ends lost 0 bases and 0 bases respectively, with 15 bases between them. The CDR3 bases are TGTGCTAGTGGTTTGGTAATTTTTGGGGAGAGCTCTGGAAACACCATATATTTT. Translated: CASGLVIFGESSGNTIYF.

This chain uses TRBV7-9 with TRBJ2-2; 7 positions match TRBD2. V trimming: 2 bases; J trimming: 6 bases; junction bases outside the gene matches: 6. The length of the CDR3 is 15 residues. CDR1 is SEHNR and CDR2 is FQNEAQ in the germline V gene (reference sequence). CDR3 in amino acids: CASSLFRGDPGELFF. The DNA for the CDR3 is TGTGCCAGCAGCTTATTTCGGGGGGATCCCGGGGAGCTGTTTTTT.

The V gene is TRBV14, the J gene TRBJ1-1, with 7 bases lining up with TRBD1. Trimming cost V 4 bases and J 1 base; bases outside gene matches: 12. The length of the CDR3 is 17 residues. Germline assignment: CDR1 SGHDN and CDR2 FVKESK. The CDR3 DNA reads as TGTGCCAGCAGCCTATCTTATCCGGGACAGCCGAACACTGAAGCTTTCTTT. Translated: CASSLSYPGQPNTEAFF.

The count of this clone is one. The V gene is TRBV27, the J gene TRBJ2-5; TRBD1 aligns across 9 bases. V lost 4 bases, J lost 4 bases, and 4 bases stayed unmatched. The germline gives CDR1 MNHEY, CDR2 SMNVEV (reference sequence). The CDR3 totals 14 residues. For the CDR3, the DNA is TGTGCCAGCAGTTCCACAGGGGGCAGAGAGACCCAGTACTTC. Translating gives CASSSTGGRETQYF.

The V gene is TRBV7-9, the J gene TRBJ1-2, with D possibly being TRBD1 (5 bases). V was clipped by 0 bases and J by 5 bases, with 16 bases between them. The CDR3 totals 16 residues. CDR1 is SEHNR and CDR2 is FQNEAQ in the germline V gene (reference sequence). CDR3 loop: CASSLARGVVLYGYTF. The CDR3 region has the DNA TGTGCCAGCAGCTTAGCGCGGGGGGTAGTATTATATGGCTACACCTTC.